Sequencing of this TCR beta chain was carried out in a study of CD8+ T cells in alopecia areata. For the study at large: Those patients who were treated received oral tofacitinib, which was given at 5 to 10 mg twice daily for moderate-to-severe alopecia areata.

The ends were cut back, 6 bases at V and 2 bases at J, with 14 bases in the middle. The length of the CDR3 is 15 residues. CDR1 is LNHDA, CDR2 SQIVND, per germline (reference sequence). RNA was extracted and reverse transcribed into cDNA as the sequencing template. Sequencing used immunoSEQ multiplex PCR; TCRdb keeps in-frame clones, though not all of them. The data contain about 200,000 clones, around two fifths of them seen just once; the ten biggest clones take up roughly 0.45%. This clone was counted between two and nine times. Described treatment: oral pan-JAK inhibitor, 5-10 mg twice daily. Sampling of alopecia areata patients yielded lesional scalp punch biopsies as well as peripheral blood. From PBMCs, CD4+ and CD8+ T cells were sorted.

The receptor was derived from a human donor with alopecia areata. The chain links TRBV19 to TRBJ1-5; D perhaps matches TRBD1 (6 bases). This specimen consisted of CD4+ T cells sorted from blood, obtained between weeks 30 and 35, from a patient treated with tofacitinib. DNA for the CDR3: TGTGCCAGTAGCCGGGACAAGGGCGGCAATCAGCCCCAGCATTTT. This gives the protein CASSRDKGGNQPQHF.